Sequencing of this T cell receptor (beta chain) was carried out in a study of PD-L1 blockade in urothelial cancer. Across the study: Samples of blood were analyzed 3 weeks (second dose) and 6 weeks after treatment start. Study-wide results and limits: Pretreatment blood TCR clonality under the median forecast improved survival.

Spiked synthetic TCR analogs estimated absolute template abundance per PCR. Libraries were prepared by immunoSEQ multiplex PCR; TCRdb keeps only in-frame clonotypes and omits some of them. The sample yields approximately 79,000 clones, 87% seen once. Regarding this clone: Its matching antigen is unknown.

Each individual provided 1 to 8 samples (taken pretreatment and on-treatment). Germline CDR1 is SSHAT and CDR2 is FNYEAQ (reference sequence). Trimming took 6 bases from V and 0 from J, leaving 13 bases between them. This CDR3 has 15 amino acids. Sample: PBMCs, taken around atezolizumab (anti-PD-L1) treatment. This clonotype was obtained from a woman in her seventies with urothelial cancer. The chain employs TRBV7-7 and TRBJ2-3; a weak D match, TRBD1 (6 bases). DNA of the CDR3: TGTGCCAGCAGTTCCGGGACAACTAGCACAGATACGCAGTATTTT. Its translation is CASSSGTTSTDTQYF.